Shown below are 8 T cell receptor beta chains from a single sample sequenced in a study of cytomegalovirus exposure and HLA in healthy donors. Vbeta (60) and Jbeta (13) primers were used in the PCR. Method: immunoSEQ multiplex PCR; TCRdb's copy keeps in-frame clones and lacks some. The table has 150,000 to 200,000 clones, 75% to 85% seen once. The specimen sequenced was PBMCs. The receptors come from a woman younger than 35 in good health and CMV-seropositive.

The J gene is TRBJ1-1, the V gene TRBV6-1; 7 bases line up with TRBD1. The V gene's germline CDR1 is MNHNS and CDR2 SASEGT. V lost 6 bases and J lost 4; bases outside the gene matches: 8. CDR3 size: 14 residues. The CDR3 region has the DNA TGTGCCAGCAGGATAGGGGGCCTGGGCACTGAAGCTTTCTTT. Protein product: CASRIGGLGTEAFF.

A few counts support this clone. DNA for the CDR3: TGTGCCAGCAGCGTATCTGGGGGCGCTTGGAATGAGCAGTTCTTC. Translation gives CASSVSGGAWNEQFF. The J gene is TRBJ2-1, the V gene TRBV9, with a tentative D call TRBD1 (6 bases). The CDR3 spans 15 residues. Germline V CDR1 and CDR2: SGDLS, YYNGEE. The V end was cut by 1 base, the J end by 7 bases, with 15 bases between. Full variable domain (rest looked up from reference TRBV9 and TRBJ2-1): DSGVTQTPKHLITATGQRVTLRCSPRSGDLSVYWYQQSLDQGLQFLIQYYNGEERAKGNILERFSAQQFPDLHSELNLSSLELGDSALYFCASSVSGGAWNEQFFGPGTRLTVL.

This rearrangement joins TRBV5-6 to TRBJ2-5; 7 bases are shared with TRBD2. Looked up from germline, CDR1 is SGHDT and CDR2 is YYEEEE. CDR3 length: 14 residues. With V trimmed by 0 bases and J by 3 bases, 2 bases remained unmatched. The CDR3 protein is CASSLVGTKETQYF. DNA for the CDR3: TGTGCCAGCAGCTTGGTTGGGACTAAAGAGACCCAGTACTTC.

V gene TRBV5-4 combines with J gene TRBJ1-2; D call uncertain. CDR1 and CDR2 from the germline V gene are SGHNT and YYREEE (reference sequence). Trimming took off 4 bases at V and 7 bases at J, with 17 bases between the two ends. The CDR3 loop spans 14 amino acids. The CDR3 loop reads CASSRREGTTGYTF. The CDR3 region has the DNA TGTGCCAGCAGCCGCAGAGAGGGTACGACTGGCTACACCTTC.

This CDR3 reads CASSFYLAGDNEQFF. The CDR3 DNA reads TGTGCCAGCAGCTTCTATCTAGCGGGAGACAATGAGCAGTTCTTC. The chain has TRBV7-9 and TRBJ2-1; 10 nucleotides agree with TRBD2. Trimming at V came to 3 bases and at J to 5 bases, leaving 4 bases not matched to a gene. The CDR3 loop spans 15 amino acids. Germline assignment: CDR1 SEHNR and CDR2 FQNEAQ (reference sequence).

This clone was observed once. This chain links TRBV19 with TRBJ1-2; 10 nucleotides align to TRBD1. CDR1 is LNHDA and CDR2 is SQIVND in the germline V gene (reference sequence). Trimming removed 6 bases from V and 4 bases from J; junction bases left unmatched: 11. CDR3 length: 16 residues. The CDR3 DNA reads TGTGCCAGTAGCATGGACAGGGGGGGAGCGAGCTATGGCTACACCTTC. Translated, it gives CASSMDRGGASYGYTF.

A few counts support this clone. The J gene is TRBJ1-4, the V gene TRBV5-6, with D hard to call. The CDR3 sequence is 13 residues long. V shed 3 bases and J shed 4 bases, with 7 bases lying between them. The germline V gene encodes CDR1 SGHDT and CDR2 YYEEEE. CDR3 residues: CASSSRSNEKLFF. CDR3 nucleotide sequence: TGTGCCAGCAGCTCACGGAGTAATGAAAAACTGTTTTTT.

This chain uses TRBV19 with TRBJ1-1; 10 nucleotides line up with TRBD1. The J segment lost 5 bases and the V segment lost 6 bases, leaving 6 bases of the junction unmatched. This CDR3 region has 14 residues. Per the germline V gene, CDR1 is LNHDA and CDR2 is SQIVND (reference sequence). This CDR3 reads CASRIGQGGTEAFF. CDR3 in DNA: TGTGCCAGTAGGATTGGACAGGGGGGAACTGAAGCTTTCTTT.